Each of the 27 T cell receptor beta chains below was sequenced from the same sample in a study of blood T cell repertoires in COVID-19. Produced via immunoSEQ multiplex PCR; TCRdb's table is partial and in-frame only. The data hold roughly 250,000 clones, with about 85% observed a single time. The source material was PBMCs or T cells enriched from blood (not recorded which). The receptors were gathered from a woman aged 25 to 45 with acute COVID-19.

V usage is TRBV6-5 and J usage is TRBJ1-2, with 9 bases matching TRBD1. Looked up from germline, CDR1 is MNHEY and CDR2 is SVGAGI. This CDR3 spans 15 amino acids. Trimming removed 6 bases from V and 8 bases from J; junction bases left unmatched: 13. CDR3 loop: CASRATGGDPSGYTF. The CDR3 DNA is TGTGCCAGCAGGGCAACAGGGGGCGATCCGAGCGGCTACACCTTC.

The chain employs TRBV6-1 and TRBJ2-1, with TRBD1 identical over 9 bases. V gave up 0 bases and J gave up 6 bases; unmatched junction bases: 6. Germline CDR1 is MNHNS and CDR2 is SASEGT. This CDR3 region has 16 residues. Written as DNA, the CDR3 is TGTGCCAGCAGTGAAGCTTATGAGACAGGGGGCAATGAGCAGTTCTTC. Protein: CASSEAYETGGNEQFF.

This clone showed up just once. The gene calls are TRBV4-1 and TRBJ2-5; 7 bases fit TRBD2. Germline CDR1 reads MGHRA; CDR2 reads YSYEKL. CDR3 length: 14 residues. V trimming: 4 bases; J trimming: 2 bases; junction bases outside the gene matches: 4. CDR3 amino acids: CASSLTSVQETQYF. In DNA form, the CDR3 reads TGCGCCAGCAGCCTTACTAGCGTGCAAGAGACCCAGTACTTC.

The chain combines TRBV5-1 with TRBJ1-1, with unresolved D. The length of the CDR3 is 15 residues. CDR1 is SGHRS, CDR2 YFSETQ, per germline. Trimming removed 2 bases from V and 4 bases from J, with 15 bases in between. In nucleotides, the CDR3 is TGCGCCAGCAGCTTATTAGTTGGCGGTCCCACTGAAGCTTTCTTT. It yields the protein CASSLLVGGPTEAFF.

V usage is TRBV6-5 and J usage is TRBJ1-2; no clear D. The CDR3 is 14 residues long. With 7 bases removed from V and 6 bases from J, the gap between germline ends came to 18 bases. Germline CDR1 and CDR2: MNHEY and SVGAGI. In DNA form, the CDR3 reads TGTGCCAGCACGGCTTATAAAGGGAGTCATGGCTACACCTTC. Translation: CASTAYKGSHGYTF.

The rearrangement joins TRBV20-1 to TRBJ2-5; D not resolved. The CDR3 runs to 13 residues. The V end lost 3 bases, the J end lost 1 base, and 9 bases lay between the germline ends. CDR1 and CDR2 from the germline V gene are DFQATT and SNEGSKA (reference sequence). The CDR3 DNA is TGCAGTGCTAGTCCGTTCAGCCAAGAGACCCAGTACTTC. Translation: CSASPFSQETQYF.

This rearrangement joins TRBV6-5 to TRBJ1-2; 8 bases map to TRBD1. With 6 bases clipped from V and 2 bases from J, the junction kept 5 bases outside the gene matches. This CDR3 is 14 amino acids long. CDR1 MNHEY and CDR2 SVGAGI come from the germline V gene. CDR3 DNA: TGTGCCAGCAGCATAGGGACAGGAAACTATGGCTACACCTTC. Encoded protein: CASSIGTGNYGYTF.

Only a few counts were recorded for this clone. J is TRBJ1-5 and V is TRBV27, with 10 bases lining up with TRBD1. Trimming took 5 bases from V and 6 from J; bases not matched to a gene: 7. Germline V gene data show CDR1 as MNHEY and CDR2 as SMNVEV (reference sequence). The length of the CDR3 is 15 residues. DNA of the CDR3: TGTGCCAGCAGTCCCGACAGGGGGCAATCTCAGCCCCAGCATTTT. Protein sequence: CASSPDRGQSQPQHF.

The chain couples TRBV24-1 to TRBJ2-1, with 7 bases that match TRBD1. Germline V gene sequence: CDR1 KGHDR, CDR2 SFDVKD. This CDR3 spans 15 amino acids. The V gene end was trimmed by 5 bases and the J gene end by 2 bases; junction bases not matched to a gene: 5. The CDR3, as DNA: TGTGCCACCAGTGTGGAGACAGGGCCCTACAATGAGCAGTTCTTC. This codes for CATSVETGPYNEQFF.

The chain has TRBV5-5 and TRBJ2-7; D uncertain. The V gene's germline CDR1 is SGHKS and CDR2 YYEKEE (reference sequence). This CDR3 is built from 13 residues. V shed 0 bases and J shed 3 bases, with 7 bases lying between them. The CDR3 DNA is TGTGCCAGCAGCTTGGCAAACAGCTACGAGCAGTACTTC. Translating it yields CASSLANSYEQYF.

The chain is built from TRBV20-1 and TRBJ2-7, with 10 bases aligning to TRBD2. Trimming at V came to 3 bases and at J to 4 bases, leaving 3 bases not matched to a gene. Germline-derived CDR1 and CDR2 are DFQATT and SNEGSKA (reference sequence). The CDR3 extends over 13 amino acids. DNA of the CDR3: TGCAGTGCTAGTCAACTAGCGGGATACGAGCAGTACTTC. Its translation: CSASQLAGYEQYF.

The V gene is TRBV5-6, the J gene TRBJ2-7; tentatively, D is TRBD1 (5 bases). CDR1 is SGHDT, CDR2 YYEEEE, per germline. V shed 0 bases and J shed 5 bases, with 18 bases lying between them. The length of the CDR3 is 16 residues. The CDR3 nucleotides are TGTGCCAGCAGCTTGGTCCCTGTCGGTACAGGACACGAGCAGTACTTC. This translates into CASSLVPVGTGHEQYF.

The chain links TRBV7-9 to TRBJ2-7; 11 bases agree with TRBD2. V dropped 1 base and J dropped 4; count of bases not matched to a gene: 3. Per germline, CDR1 SEHNR and CDR2 FQNEAQ (reference sequence). The CDR3 totals 15 residues. The CDR3 sequence: CASSLGLAGNYEQYF. CDR3 nucleotides: TGTGCCAGCAGCTTAGGACTAGCGGGAAATTACGAGCAGTACTTC.

The chain combines TRBV19 with TRBJ2-7, with TRBD1 matching 10 bases. The V and J ends lost 6 bases and 4 bases, in that order; junction bases with no gene match: 15. The CDR3 covers 17 residues. Germline V gives CDR1 LNHDA, CDR2 SQIVND (reference sequence). CDR3 nucleotide sequence: TGTGCCAGTAGCTTAGGGCTACCGGGACAGGGGTTTTACGAGCAGTACTTC. Its protein product is CASSLGLPGQGFYEQYF.

This sequence joins TRBV5-4 and TRBJ2-3, with D perhaps matching TRBD2 (5 bases). This CDR3 is 14 amino acids long. Germline V gene lookup returns CDR1 SGHNT and CDR2 YYREEE (reference sequence). V gave up 2 bases and J gave up 5 bases, with 12 bases separating them. Here the CDR3 DNA reads TGTGCCAGCAGCTTAGAGGGCGTCGTAGATACGCAGTATTTT. Encoded protein: CASSLEGVVDTQYF.

The gene calls are TRBV27 and TRBJ2-5; tentatively, D is TRBD2 (5 bases). V lost 5 bases and J 10 bases, leaving 20 bases between the germline ends. Germline values: CDR1 MNHEY, CDR2 SMNVEV (reference sequence). This CDR3 is built from 14 residues. The CDR3 DNA sequence: TGTGCCAGCAGTCCTACGGGGTGGCCGATGGACCAGTACTTC. Protein sequence: CASSPTGWPMDQYF.

The V gene is TRBV6-5, the J gene TRBJ1-5; D is ambiguous. The CDR3 length is 14 residues. Germline V gene data show CDR1 as MNHEY and CDR2 as SVGAGI. V lost 6 bases, J lost 0 bases, and 9 bases lay in between. This chain's CDR3 is CASRDGNSNQPQHF. In DNA form, the CDR3 reads TGTGCCAGCAGGGACGGGAATAGCAATCAGCCCCAGCATTTT.

The gene calls are TRBV7-9 and TRBJ1-6; D is ambiguous. Germline V lookup: CDR1 SEHNR, CDR2 FQNEAQ (reference sequence). This CDR3 region has 15 residues. V was trimmed by 5 bases and J by 7 bases, leaving 15 bases between them. The CDR3 sequence: CASSQDSPRNSPLHF. In DNA, the CDR3 is TGTGCCAGCAGCCAAGATAGTCCACGAAATTCACCCCTCCACTTT.

The chain has TRBV25-1 and TRBJ1-5; D is perhaps TRBD1 (5 bases). Germline V gene sequence: CDR1 MGHDK, CDR2 SYGVNS. V dropped 6 bases and J dropped 1 base, with 10 bases sitting between them. This CDR3 comprises 14 residues. CDR3 sequence: CASRQAGSNQPQHF. Written as DNA, the CDR3 is TGTGCCAGCAGACAGGCTGGGAGCAATCAGCCCCAGCATTTT.

The genes are TRBV11-2 and TRBJ1-3; D unresolved. Germline-derived CDR1 and CDR2 are SGHAT and FQNNGV. Trimming left V 0 bases short and J 4 bases short, with 7 bases between. The CDR3 loop spans 14 amino acids. In DNA, the CDR3 is TGTGCCAGCAGCTTAGAAATCTACGGAAACACCATATATTTT. Protein sequence: CASSLEIYGNTIYF.

The genes are TRBV6-5 and TRBJ1-5; 7 nucleotides agree with TRBD1. Trimming removed 11 bases from V and 1 base from J; junction bases left unmatched: 11. Germline loops: CDR1 MNHEY, CDR2 SVGAGI. The CDR3 covers 15 residues. CDR3 nucleotides: TGTGCCGCAATGACAGGGCTGGGGAGCAATCAGCCCCAGCATTTT. Amino acids: CAAMTGLGSNQPQHF.

In the case of this clone: In the same sample, other DNA sequences code for this CDR3. The V call is TRBV6-1, the J call TRBJ1-2; D unresolved. CDR1 and CDR2 (germline): MNHNS, SASEGT. The CDR3 loop spans 13 amino acids. The V end lost 0 bases, the J end lost 6 bases, and 8 bases lay between the germline ends. CDR3 loop: CASSEASGDGYTF. The DNA for the CDR3 is TGTGCCAGCAGTGAAGCCTCCGGGGATGGCTACACCTTC.

The gene calls are TRBV29-1 and TRBJ1-4; TRBD1 agrees at 8 bases. CDR3 length equals 12 residues. Looked up from germline, CDR1 is SQVTM and CDR2 is ANQGSEA. The V segment lost 7 bases and the J segment 6 bases; nucleotides outside the gene matches: 4. Written as DNA, the CDR3 is TGCAGCGCGACAGGGGACGATGAAAAACTGTTTTTT. This sequence encodes CSATGDDEKLFF.

This chain connects TRBV9 to TRBJ2-3; D gene uncertain. This CDR3 is 15 amino acids long. Germline assignment: CDR1 SGDLS and CDR2 YYNGEE. V dropped 0 bases and J dropped 4 bases, with 12 bases sitting between them. As DNA, the CDR3 is TGTGCCAGCAGCGTAGGCGTGCGCGCGGCAGATACGCAGTATTTT. This sequence encodes CASSVGVRAADTQYF. Variable domain in full (rest from reference TRBV9 and TRBJ2-3): DSGVTQTPKHLITATGQRVTLRCSPRSGDLSVYWYQQSLDQGLQFLIQYYNGEERAKGNILERFSAQQFPDLHSELNLSSLELGDSALYFCASSVGVRAADTQYFGPGTRLTVL.

J is TRBJ2-1 and V is TRBV19, with 7 positions matching TRBD2. Germline V gene data show CDR1 as LNHDA and CDR2 as SQIVND (reference sequence). This CDR3 contains 13 residues. V was clipped by 3 bases and J by 8 bases; unmatched bases: 4. This CDR3 reads CASSIGRADEQFF. For the CDR3, the DNA is TGTGCCAGTAGTATTGGGAGGGCCGATGAGCAGTTCTTC.

V gene TRBV7-9 combines with J gene TRBJ2-1; 7 bases map to TRBD1. The germline CDR1 and CDR2 sequences are SEHNR and FQNEAQ (reference sequence). V gave up 1 base and J gave up 6 bases; unmatched junction bases: 6. This CDR3 is built from 15 residues. DNA for the CDR3: TGTGCCAGCAGCTTAGGGGACAGTGCTGTCAATGAGCAGTTCTTC. Protein sequence: CASSLGDSAVNEQFF.

J is TRBJ2-7 and V is TRBV2; D perhaps matches TRBD2 (6 bases). Trimming took off 8 bases at V and 2 bases at J, with 13 bases between the two ends. CDR1 and CDR2 (germline): SNHLY, FYNNEI. This CDR3 is built from 13 residues. CDR3 in DNA: TGTGCCAGCGAGGGCGGGGAGACCTACGAGCAGTACTTC. This sequence encodes CASEGGETYEQYF.